The present T cell receptor (beta chain) was sequenced within a study of cytotoxic CD8 clonotypes in ibrutinib-treated CLL (dated by TCRdb to about 2021). At the level of the whole study: The cohort was composed of approximately 11 relapsed/refractory and approximately 16 treatment-naive patients; IGHV unmutated status was identified in some 17 patients. Responses were partial in roughly 24 patients and complete in 2; after median approximately 5.5 years follow-up, roughly 14 stayed in remission and around 12 progressed. Response samples were taken after a median of 12 months on treatment, ranging from roughly 6 to 36 months. On average, each sample yielded around 250,000 productive templates and tens of thousands of productive rearrangements. Longitudinal samples were obtainable from about 30% of the roughly 86 participants in the trial. Cryopreserved peripheral blood mononuclear cells were collected before treatment, at response, and at either disease progression or sustained remission. Every remission and progressive disease sample was obtained while ibrutinib was still being received by the patients.

Trimmed from V: 3 bases; trimmed from J: 1 base; junction bases lacking a gene match: 4. The CDR3 starts with the cysteine, ends with the phenylalanine, and has 14 residues. The kept DNA is CDR3 alone, 42 bases in frame from the first base. From a lookup of the germline V gene, CDR1 and CDR2 are SGDLS and YYNGEE. This sample's time point label indicates: roughly 25 months on ibrutinib. For TCR beta library preparation, roughly 2.1 micrograms of genomic DNA were isolated from cryopreserved PBMCs. Longitudinal blood samples from CLL patients receiving ibrutinib monotherapy were subjected to high-throughput TCR beta sequencing. The patients were enrolled in a single-center, open-label phase 2 trial of ibrutinib monotherapy. On a MiSeq, deep resolution sequencing aimed for a depth between 1 in 1 million and 1 in 200,000 T cells, with each clonotype covered approximately 10x on average. TCR beta libraries were generated with the immunoSEQ hsTCRB Kit. The authors processed their data as follows. Data were analyzed with ImmunoSEQ Data Assistant and ImmunoSEQ Analyzer, with V, D and J genes assigned per IMGT definitions. Clonality, which ranges from 0 to 1, was calculated as one minus the normalized Shannon entropy of productive rearrangement frequencies. Public clonotype analysis was restricted to overrepresented clonotypes comprising at least 0.05% of each patient's repertoire. Around 14 repertoires from age-matched healthy donors, obtained from immuneACCESS, served as clonality controls. As stored in TCRdb, this immuneACCESS dataset retains in-frame rearrangements with V and J assigned. A fraction of the clones does not appear; measured against another copy, unresolved V genes explain less than half of the discrepancy, and the remainder lacks a known reason. That table is the source of V, J and clone size, and D and trimming were worked out from the DNA. For this sample there are about 130,000 clones; around 85% appear just once. The ten biggest clones cover roughly 1.9% of the sample.

To note about this clone: Its antigen target is currently unknown. The record has no base qualities; no much larger clone is one base away.

Results the study describes overall, beyond this receptor: Lymph node repertoires were not examined, and the timing of sampling was not matched between patients in sustained remission and those whose disease progressed. Baseline clonality exceeded that of age-matched healthy donors and correlated strongly with circulating CD8+ T-cell counts. An increase in clonality was observed at ibrutinib response, with clonality remaining stable during sustained remission and falling back toward baseline at progression. Public clonotypes were rare and either shrank or stayed stable during treatment, and the rise in clonality at ibrutinib response reflected expansion of private clonotypes.

The clonotype comes from a human donor with chronic lymphocytic leukemia. Specimen: PBMCs, collected after 24 months of ibrutinib treatment. The V and J segments used are TRBV9 and TRBJ2-7; the junction holds 7 bases that match TRBD1. The nucleotides are TGTGCCAGCAGCGAGAGGACAGGATCCTACGAGCAGTACTTC. Its coded protein is CASSERTGSYEQYF.